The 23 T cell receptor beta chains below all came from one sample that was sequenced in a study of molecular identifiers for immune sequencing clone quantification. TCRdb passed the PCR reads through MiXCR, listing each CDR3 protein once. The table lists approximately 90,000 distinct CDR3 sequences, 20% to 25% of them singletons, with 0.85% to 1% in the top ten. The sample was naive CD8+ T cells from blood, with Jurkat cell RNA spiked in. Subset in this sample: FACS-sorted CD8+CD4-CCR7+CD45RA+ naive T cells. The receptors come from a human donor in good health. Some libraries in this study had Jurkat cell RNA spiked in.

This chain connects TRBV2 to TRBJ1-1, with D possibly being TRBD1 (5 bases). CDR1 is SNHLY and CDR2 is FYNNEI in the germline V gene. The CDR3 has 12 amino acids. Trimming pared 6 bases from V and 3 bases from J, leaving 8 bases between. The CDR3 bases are TGTGCCAGCAGCCAGGGATACACTGAAGCTTTCTTT. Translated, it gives CASSQGYTEAFF.

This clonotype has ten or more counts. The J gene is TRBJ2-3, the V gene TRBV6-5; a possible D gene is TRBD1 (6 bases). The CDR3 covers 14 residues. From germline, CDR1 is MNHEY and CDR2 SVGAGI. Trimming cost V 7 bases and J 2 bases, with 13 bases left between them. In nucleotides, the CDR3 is TGTGCCAGCACCAACGCAGGGGACACAGATACGCAGTATTTT. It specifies CASTNAGDTDTQYF.

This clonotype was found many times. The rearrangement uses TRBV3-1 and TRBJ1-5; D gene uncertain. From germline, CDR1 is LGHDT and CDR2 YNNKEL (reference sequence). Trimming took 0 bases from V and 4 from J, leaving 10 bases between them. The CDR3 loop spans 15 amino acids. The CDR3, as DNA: TGTGCCAGCAGCCAAGATCCCGGGGATAATCAGCCCCAGCATTTT. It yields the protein CASSQDPGDNQPQHF.

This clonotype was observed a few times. The CDR3: CASLLTTGNEQFF. The CDR3, as DNA: TGTGCCAGCCTGTTGACTACGGGCAATGAGCAGTTCTTC. The chain joins TRBV2 to TRBJ2-1; the D gene is possibly TRBD2 (5 bases). CDR3 length equals 13 residues. Germline V gene data show CDR1 as SNHLY and CDR2 as FYNNEI. V lost 8 bases and J 6 bases, leaving 14 bases between the germline ends.

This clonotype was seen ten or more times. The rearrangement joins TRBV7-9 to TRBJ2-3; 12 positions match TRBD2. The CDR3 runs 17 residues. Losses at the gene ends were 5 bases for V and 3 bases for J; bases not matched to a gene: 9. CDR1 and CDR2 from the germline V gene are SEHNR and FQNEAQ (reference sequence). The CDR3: CASSPSSGGAITDTQYF. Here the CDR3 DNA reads TGTGCCAGCAGCCCTTCTAGCGGGGGGGCCATTACAGATACGCAGTATTTT.

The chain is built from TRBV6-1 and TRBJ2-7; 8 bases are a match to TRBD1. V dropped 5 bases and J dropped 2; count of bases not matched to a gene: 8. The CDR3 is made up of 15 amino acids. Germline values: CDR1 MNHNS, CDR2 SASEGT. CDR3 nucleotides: TGTGCCAGCAGTCACGACAGGGGATCTACCTACGAGCAGTACTTC. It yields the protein CASSHDRGSTYEQYF.

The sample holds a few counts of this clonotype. The DNA of the CDR3 is TGTGCCAGCAGTGACCCGGGACAGGGGGCCACTGAAGCTTTCTTT. Encoded protein: CASSDPGQGATEAFF. This chain uses TRBV25-1 with TRBJ1-1; 12 bases are shared with TRBD1. CDR3 length: 15 amino acids. The V and J ends lost 3 bases and 4 bases, in that order; junction bases with no gene match: 3. Germline V gives CDR1 MGHDK, CDR2 SYGVNS.

CDR3 loop: CASSQDANAGATDTQYF. In nucleotides, the CDR3 is TGCGCCAGCAGCCAAGATGCGAACGCGGGAGCCACAGATACGCAGTATTTT. The V and J genes are TRBV4-3 and TRBJ2-3; 7 positions agree with TRBD2. Germline V gene lookup returns CDR1 LGHNA and CDR2 YSLEER. V was pared by 0 bases and J by 2 bases, with 8 bases of the junction left unmatched. The CDR3 consists of 17 residues.

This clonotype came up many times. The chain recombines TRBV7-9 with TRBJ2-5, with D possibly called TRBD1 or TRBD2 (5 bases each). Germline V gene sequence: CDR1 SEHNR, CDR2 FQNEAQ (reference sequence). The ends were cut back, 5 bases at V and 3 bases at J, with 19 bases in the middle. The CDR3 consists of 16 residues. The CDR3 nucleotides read TGTGCCAGCAGCCAAAACCCCGGGACCGGGAAAGAGACCCAGTACTTC. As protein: CASSQNPGTGKETQYF.

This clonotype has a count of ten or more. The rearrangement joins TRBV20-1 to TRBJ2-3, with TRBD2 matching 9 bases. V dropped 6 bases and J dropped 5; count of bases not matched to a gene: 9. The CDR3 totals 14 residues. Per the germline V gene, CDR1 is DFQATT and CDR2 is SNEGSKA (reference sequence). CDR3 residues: CSARSSGAGDTQYF. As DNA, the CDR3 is TGCAGTGCCCGATCTAGCGGGGCAGGAGATACGCAGTATTTT.

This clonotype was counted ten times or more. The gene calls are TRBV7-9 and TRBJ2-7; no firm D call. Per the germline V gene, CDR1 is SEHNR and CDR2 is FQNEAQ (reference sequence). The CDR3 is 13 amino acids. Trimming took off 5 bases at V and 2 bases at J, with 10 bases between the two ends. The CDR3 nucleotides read TGTGCCAGCAGCCCGGCCGCGGCCTACGAGCAGTACTTC. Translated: CASSPAAAYEQYF.

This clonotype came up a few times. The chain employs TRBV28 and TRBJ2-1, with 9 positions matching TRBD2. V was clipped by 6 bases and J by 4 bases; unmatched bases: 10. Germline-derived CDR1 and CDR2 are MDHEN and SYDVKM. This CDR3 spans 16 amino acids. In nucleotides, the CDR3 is TGTGCCAGCAGCCCTCCGGGGCGGGAGGGTTACAATGAGCAGTTCTTC. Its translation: CASSPPGREGYNEQFF.

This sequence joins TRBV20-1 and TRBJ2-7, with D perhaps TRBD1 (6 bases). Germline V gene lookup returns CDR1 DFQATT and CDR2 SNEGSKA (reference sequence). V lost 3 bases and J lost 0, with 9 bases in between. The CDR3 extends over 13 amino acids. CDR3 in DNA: TGCAGTGCTAGGGACAGCGACTCCTACGAGCAGTACTTC. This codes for CSARDSDSYEQYF.

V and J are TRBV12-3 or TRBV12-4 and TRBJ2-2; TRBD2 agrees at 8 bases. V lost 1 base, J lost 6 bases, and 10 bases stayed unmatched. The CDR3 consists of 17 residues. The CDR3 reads CASSLEAGGTKPGELFF. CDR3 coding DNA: TGTGCCAGCAGTTTAGAGGCGGGGGGAACGAAACCCGGGGAGCTGTTTTTT.

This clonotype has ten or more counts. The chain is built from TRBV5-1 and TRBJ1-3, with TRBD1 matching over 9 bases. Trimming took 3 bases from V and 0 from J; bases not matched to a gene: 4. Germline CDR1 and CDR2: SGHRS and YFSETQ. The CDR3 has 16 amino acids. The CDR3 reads CASSSDRGNSGNTIYF. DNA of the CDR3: TGCGCCAGCAGCTCAGACAGGGGGAACTCTGGAAACACCATATATTTT.

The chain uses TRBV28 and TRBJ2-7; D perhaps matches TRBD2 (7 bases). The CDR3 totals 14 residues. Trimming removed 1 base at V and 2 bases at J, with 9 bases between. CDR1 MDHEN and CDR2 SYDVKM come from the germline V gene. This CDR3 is CASSLSRGPYEQYF. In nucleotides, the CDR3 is TGTGCCAGCAGTTTATCGCGGGGGCCCTACGAGCAGTACTTC.

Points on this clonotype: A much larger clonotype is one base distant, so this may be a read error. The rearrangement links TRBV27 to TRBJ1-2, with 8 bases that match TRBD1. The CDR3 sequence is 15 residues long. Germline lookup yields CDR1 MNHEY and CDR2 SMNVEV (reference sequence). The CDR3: CASSLSAGGFYGHTF. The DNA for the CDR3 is TGTGCCAGCAGTTTATCGGCAGGGGGCTTCTATGGCCACACCTTC.

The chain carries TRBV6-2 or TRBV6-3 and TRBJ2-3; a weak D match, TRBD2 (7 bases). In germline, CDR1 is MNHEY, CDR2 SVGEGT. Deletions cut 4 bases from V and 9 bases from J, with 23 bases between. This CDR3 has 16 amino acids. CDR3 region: CASSCSTGGGPDTQYF. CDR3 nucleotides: TGTGCCAGCAGTTGCTCGACAGGCGGGGGACCTGACACGCAGTATTTT.

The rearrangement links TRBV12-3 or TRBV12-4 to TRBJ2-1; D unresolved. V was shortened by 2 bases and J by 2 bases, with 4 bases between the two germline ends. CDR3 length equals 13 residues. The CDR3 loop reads CASSLQPYNEQFF. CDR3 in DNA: TGTGCCAGCAGTTTACAACCCTACAATGAGCAGTTCTTC.

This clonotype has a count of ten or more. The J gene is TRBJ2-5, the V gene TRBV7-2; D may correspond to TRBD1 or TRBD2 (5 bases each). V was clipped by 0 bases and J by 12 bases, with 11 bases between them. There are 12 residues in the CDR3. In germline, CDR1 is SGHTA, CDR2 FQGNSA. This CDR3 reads CASSLAGVTKYF. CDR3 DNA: TGTGCCAGCAGCTTAGCGGGGGTTACTAAGTACTTC.

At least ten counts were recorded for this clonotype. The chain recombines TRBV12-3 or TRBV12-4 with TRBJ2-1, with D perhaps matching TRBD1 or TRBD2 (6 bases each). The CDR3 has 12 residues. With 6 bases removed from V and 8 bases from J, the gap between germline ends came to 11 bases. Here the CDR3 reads CASRAGHDEQFF. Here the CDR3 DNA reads TGTGCCAGCAGGGCGGGACATGATGAGCAGTTCTTC.

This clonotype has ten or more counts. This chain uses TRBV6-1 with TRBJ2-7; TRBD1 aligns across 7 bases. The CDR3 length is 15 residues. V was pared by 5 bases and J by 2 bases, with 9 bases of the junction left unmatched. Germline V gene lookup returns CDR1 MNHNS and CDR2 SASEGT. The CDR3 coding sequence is TGTGCCAGCAGTATACAGGGCACAGGGGCCTACGAGCAGTACTTC. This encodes CASSIQGTGAYEQYF.

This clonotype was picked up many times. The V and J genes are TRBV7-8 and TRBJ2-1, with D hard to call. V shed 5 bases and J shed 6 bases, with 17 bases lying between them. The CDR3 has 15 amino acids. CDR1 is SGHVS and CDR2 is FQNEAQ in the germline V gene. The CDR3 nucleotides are TGTGCCAGCAGCCCCCGACATTCAACGGGCAATGAGCAGTTCTTC. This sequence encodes CASSPRHSTGNEQFF.